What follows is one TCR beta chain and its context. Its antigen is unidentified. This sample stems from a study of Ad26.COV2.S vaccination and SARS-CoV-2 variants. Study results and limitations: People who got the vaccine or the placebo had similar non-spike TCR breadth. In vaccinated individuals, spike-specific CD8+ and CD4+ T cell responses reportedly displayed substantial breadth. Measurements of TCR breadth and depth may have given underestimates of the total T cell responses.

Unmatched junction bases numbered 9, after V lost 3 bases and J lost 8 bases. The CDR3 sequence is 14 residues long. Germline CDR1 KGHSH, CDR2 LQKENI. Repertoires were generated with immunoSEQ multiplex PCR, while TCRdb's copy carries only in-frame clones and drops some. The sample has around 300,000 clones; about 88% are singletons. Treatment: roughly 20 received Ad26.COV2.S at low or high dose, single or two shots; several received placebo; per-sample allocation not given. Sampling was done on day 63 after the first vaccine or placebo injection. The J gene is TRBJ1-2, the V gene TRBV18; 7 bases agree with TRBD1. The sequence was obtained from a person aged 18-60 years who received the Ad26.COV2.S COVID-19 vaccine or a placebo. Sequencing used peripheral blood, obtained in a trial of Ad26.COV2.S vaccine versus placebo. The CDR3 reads CASSPGTALLGYTF. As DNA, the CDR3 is TGTGCCAGCTCACCGGGGACAGCTCTTTTGGGCTACACCTTC.